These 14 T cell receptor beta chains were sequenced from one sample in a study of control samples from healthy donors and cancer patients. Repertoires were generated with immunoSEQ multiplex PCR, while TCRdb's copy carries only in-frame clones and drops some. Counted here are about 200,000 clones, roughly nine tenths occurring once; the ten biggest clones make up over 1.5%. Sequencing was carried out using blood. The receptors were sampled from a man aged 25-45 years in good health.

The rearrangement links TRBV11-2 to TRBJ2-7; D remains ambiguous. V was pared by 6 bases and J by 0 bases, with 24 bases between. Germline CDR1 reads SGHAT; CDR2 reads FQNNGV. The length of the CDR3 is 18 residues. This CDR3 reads CASRPNAHPASGSYEQYF. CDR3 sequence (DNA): TGTGCCAGCAGACCGAACGCCCATCCGGCGTCCGGCTCCTACGAGCAGTACTTC.

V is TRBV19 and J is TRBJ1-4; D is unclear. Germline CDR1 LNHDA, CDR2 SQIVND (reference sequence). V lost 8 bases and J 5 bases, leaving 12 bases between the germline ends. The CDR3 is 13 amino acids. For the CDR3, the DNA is TGTGCCAGTTCCGATACCATGAATGAAAAACTGTTTTTT. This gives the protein CASSDTMNEKLFF. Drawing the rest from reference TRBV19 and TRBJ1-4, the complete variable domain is DGGITQSPKYLFRKEGQNVTLSCEQNLNHDAMYWYRQDPGQGLRLIYYSQIVNDFQKGDIAEGYSVSREKKESFPLTVTSAQKNPTAFYLCASSDTMNEKLFFGSGTQLSVL.

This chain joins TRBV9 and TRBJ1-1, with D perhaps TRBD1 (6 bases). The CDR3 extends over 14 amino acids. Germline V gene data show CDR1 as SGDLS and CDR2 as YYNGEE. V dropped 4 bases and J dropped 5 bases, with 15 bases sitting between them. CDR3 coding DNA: TGTGCCAGCAGCCCAACCCCCCAGGGGACTGAAGCTTTCTTT. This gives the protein CASSPTPQGTEAFF.

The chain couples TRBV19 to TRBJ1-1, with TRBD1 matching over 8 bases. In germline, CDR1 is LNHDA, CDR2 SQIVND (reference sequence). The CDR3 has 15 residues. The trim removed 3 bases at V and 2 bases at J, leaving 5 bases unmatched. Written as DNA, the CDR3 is TGTGCCAGTAGTATTCCAGGGGGCGCAAACACTGAAGCTTTCTTT. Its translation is CASSIPGGANTEAFF.

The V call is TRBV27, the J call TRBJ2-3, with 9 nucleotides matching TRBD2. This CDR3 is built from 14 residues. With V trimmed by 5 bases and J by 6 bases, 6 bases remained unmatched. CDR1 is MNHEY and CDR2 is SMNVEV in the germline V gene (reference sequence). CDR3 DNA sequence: TGTGCCAGCAGTGTGGGACTAGCTCGGGATACGCAGTATTTT. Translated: CASSVGLARDTQYF.

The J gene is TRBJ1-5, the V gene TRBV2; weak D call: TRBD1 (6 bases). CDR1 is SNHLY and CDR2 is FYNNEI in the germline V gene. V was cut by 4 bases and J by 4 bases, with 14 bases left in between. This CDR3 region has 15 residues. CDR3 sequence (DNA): TGTGCCAGCAGTGGGATTTTACAGGGTAATCAGCCCCAGCATTTT. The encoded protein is CASSGILQGNQPQHF.

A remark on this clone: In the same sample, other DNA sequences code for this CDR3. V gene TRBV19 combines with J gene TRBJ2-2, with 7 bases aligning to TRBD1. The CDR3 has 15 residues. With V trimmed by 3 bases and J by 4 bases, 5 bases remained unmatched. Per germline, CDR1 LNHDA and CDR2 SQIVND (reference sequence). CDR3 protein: CASSIEGAVTGELFF. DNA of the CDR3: TGTGCCAGTAGTATTGAGGGGGCGGTCACCGGGGAGCTGTTTTTT.

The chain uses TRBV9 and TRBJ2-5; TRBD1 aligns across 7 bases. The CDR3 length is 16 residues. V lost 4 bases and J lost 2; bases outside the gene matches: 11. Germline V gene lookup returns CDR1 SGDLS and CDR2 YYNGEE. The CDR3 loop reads CASSLTRDSRQETQYF. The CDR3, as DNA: TGTGCCAGCAGCTTAACCCGGGACAGCCGTCAAGAGACCCAGTACTTC.

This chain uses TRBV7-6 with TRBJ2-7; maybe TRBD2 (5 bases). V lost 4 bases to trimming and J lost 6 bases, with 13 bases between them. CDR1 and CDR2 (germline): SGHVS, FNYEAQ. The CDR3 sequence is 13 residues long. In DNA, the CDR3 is TGTGCCAGCAGCTCAGACCCTCGGGGCGAGCAGTACTTC. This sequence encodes CASSSDPRGEQYF.

This CDR3 is CASSIVAGENTEAFF. As DNA, the CDR3 is TGTGCCAGTAGTATCGTCGCTGGGGAGAACACTGAAGCTTTCTTT. The chain has TRBV19 and TRBJ1-1; no clear D. The germline V gene has CDR1 LNHDA and CDR2 SQIVND (reference sequence). The CDR3 has 15 residues. Trimming took 3 bases from V and 1 from J, leaving 12 bases between them.

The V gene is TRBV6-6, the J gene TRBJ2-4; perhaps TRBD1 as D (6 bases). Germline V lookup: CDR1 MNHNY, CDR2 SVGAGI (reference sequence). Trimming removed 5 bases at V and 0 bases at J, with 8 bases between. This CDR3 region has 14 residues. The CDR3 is CASSRDKAKNIQYF. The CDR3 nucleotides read TGTGCCAGCAGTCGGGACAAAGCCAAAAACATTCAGTACTTC.

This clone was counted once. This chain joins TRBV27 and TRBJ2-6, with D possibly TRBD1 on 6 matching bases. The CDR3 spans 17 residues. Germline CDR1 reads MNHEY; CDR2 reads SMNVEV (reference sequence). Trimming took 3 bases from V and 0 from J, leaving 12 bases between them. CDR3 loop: CASSFGQFSSGANVLTF. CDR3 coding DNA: TGTGCCAGCAGTTTCGGACAGTTTTCCTCTGGGGCCAACGTCCTGACTTTC.

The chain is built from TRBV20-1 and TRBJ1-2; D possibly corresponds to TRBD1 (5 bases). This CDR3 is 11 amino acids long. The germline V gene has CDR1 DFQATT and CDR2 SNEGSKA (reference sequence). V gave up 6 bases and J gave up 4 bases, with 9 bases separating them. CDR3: CSALDSYGYTF. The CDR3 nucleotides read TGCAGTGCCCTCGACAGCTATGGCTACACCTTC.

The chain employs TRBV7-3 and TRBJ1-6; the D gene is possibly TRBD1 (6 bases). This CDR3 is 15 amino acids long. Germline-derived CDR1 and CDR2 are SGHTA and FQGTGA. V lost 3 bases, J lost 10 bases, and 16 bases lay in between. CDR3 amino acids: CASSLGSGARSPLHF. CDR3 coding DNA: TGTGCCAGCAGCTTGGGTTCGGGGGCTAGGTCACCCCTCCACTTT.